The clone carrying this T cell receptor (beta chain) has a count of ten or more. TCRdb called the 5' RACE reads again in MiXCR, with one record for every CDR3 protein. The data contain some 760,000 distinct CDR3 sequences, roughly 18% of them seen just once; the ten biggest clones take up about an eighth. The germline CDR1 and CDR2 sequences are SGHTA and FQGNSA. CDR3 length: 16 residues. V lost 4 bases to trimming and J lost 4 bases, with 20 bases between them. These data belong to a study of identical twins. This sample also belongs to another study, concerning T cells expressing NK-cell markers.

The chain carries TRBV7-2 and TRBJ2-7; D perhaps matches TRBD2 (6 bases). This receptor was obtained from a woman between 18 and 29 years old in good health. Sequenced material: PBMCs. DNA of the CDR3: TGTGCCAGCAGCTACCAGGTCGGACTACAAGTATACGAGCAGTACTTC. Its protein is CASSYQVGLQVYEQYF.